The clone carrying this TCR beta chain was detected only once. This sample is part of a study of cytomegalovirus exposure and HLA in healthy donors. The V segment lost 2 bases and the J segment 1 base; nucleotides outside the gene matches: 3. In germline, CDR1 is SGHTA, CDR2 FQGNSA. The CDR3 has 15 amino acids. The assay was immunoSEQ multiplex PCR, and TCRdb's table has in-frame clones only and misses some. The table has roughly 70,000 clones, around 90% seen once. The clonotype originates from a woman between 18 and 30 years old in good health and CMV-seropositive. The sample consisted of PBMCs. The chain carries TRBV7-2 and TRBJ2-3; 7 bases map to TRBD2. CDR3 region: CASSLTSVGTDTQYF. Written as DNA, the CDR3 is TGTGCCAGCAGCTTAACTAGCGTGGGCACAGATACGCAGTATTTT. The full variable domain, rest sourced from reference TRBV7-2 and TRBJ2-3, is GAGVSQSPSNKVTEKGKDVELRCDPISGHTALYWYRQSLGQGLEFLIYFQGNSAPDKSGLPSDRFSAERTGGSVSTLTIQRTQQEDSAVYLCASSLTSVGTDTQYFGPGTRLTVL.